This record looks at one T cell receptor (beta chain) sequence and its context. No antigen is known for it. The method was immunoSEQ multiplex PCR; TCRdb's version includes in-frame clones alone and lacks a portion of them. The profile shows about 17,000 clones, more than 60% of them singletons. The sample comes from a study of PD-1 blockade in classical Hodgkin lymphoma. Study in general: Nivolumab 3 mg/kg was given intravenously every 2 weeks. General study findings and limits: Complete responders had baseline diversity similar to newly diagnosed patients. Some patients started nivolumab under 1 year after ASCT, and they were excluded. While CD8+ TCR diversity did not rise significantly by C4D1, CD4+ TCR diversity did.

The germline V gene has CDR1 LNHDA and CDR2 SQIVND (reference sequence). This CDR3 contains 14 residues. V was trimmed by 3 bases and J by 9 bases, leaving 15 bases between them. As for time point: cycle 4 day 1 (C4D1), after less than 7 weeks of nivolumab. Each patient's relapse followed autologous stem cell transplantation, and brentuximab vedotin exposure varied. Isolation of CD4+ T cells from thawed PBMCs was performed by magnetic negative selection. V gene TRBV19 combines with J gene TRBJ2-1, with D possibly matching TRBD1 (6 bases). This specimen consisted of CD4+ T cells from blood, obtained before the fourth cycle of nivolumab. The source is a human donor with classical Hodgkin lymphoma. This CDR3 reads CASSMEPGALEQFF. The DNA of the CDR3 is TGTGCCAGTAGTATGGAGCCAGGGGCGCTTGAGCAGTTCTTC.